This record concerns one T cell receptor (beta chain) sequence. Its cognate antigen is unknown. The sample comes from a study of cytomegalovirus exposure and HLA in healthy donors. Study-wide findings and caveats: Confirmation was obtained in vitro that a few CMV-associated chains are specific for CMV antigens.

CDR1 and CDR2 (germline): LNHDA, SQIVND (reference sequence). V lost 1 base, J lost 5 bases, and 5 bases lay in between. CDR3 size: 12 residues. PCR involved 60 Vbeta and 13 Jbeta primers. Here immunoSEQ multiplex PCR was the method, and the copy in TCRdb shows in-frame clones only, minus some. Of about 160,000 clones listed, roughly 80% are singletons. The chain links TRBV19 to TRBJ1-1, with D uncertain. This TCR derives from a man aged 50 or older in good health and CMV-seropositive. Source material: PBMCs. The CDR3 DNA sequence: TGTGCCAGTAGTATAGGCTATACTGAAGCTTTCTTT. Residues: CASSIGYTEAFF. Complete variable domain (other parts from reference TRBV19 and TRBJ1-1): DGGITQSPKYLFRKEGQNVTLSCEQNLNHDAMYWYRQDPGQGLRLIYYSQIVNDFQKGDIAEGYSVSREKKESFPLTVTSAQKNPTAFYLCASSIGYTEAFFGQGTRLTVV.